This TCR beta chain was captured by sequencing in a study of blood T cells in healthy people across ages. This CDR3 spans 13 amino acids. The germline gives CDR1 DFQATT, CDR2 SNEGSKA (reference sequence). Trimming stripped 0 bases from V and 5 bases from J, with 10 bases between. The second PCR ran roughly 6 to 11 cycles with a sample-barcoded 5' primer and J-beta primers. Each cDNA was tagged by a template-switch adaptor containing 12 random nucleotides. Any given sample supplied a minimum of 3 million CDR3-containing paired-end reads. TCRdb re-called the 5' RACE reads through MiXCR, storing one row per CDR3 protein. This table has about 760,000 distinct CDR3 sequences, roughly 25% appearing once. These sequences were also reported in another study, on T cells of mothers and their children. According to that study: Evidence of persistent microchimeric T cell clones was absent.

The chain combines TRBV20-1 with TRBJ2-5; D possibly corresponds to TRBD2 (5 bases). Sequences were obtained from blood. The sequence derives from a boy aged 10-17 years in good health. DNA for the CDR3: TGCAGTGCTAGAGATGAGGGTATCGAGACCCAGTACTTC. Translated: CSARDEGIETQYF.